This passage covers 8 T cell receptor beta chains from one sample sequenced in a study of vaccination effects on CD4 cells after COVID-19. Libraries were prepared by immunoSEQ multiplex PCR; TCRdb keeps only in-frame clonotypes and omits some of them. The sample has about 73,000 clones; around 70% are singletons. These TCRs' antigens remain unknown. Once cultured for under 11 days, the cells underwent separation to obtain CD4+ T cells. All study participants received two doses of BNT162b2 or mRNA-1273 vaccine. The specimen comprised CD4+ T cells from PBMCs cultured without peptide, sampled after COVID-19 vaccination. These receptors originate from a human donor who received a COVID-19 vaccine.

The table lists this clone with a few counts. This sequence joins TRBV28 and TRBJ1-5; no clear D. There are 14 residues in the CDR3. V was cut by 3 bases and J by 13 bases, with 19 bases left in between. CDR1 and CDR2 (germline): MDHEN, SYDVKM. CDR3 sequence (DNA): TGTGCCAGCAGTTTTTACCAGCGGACCTCGGGGCAGCATTTT. Translated: CASSFYQRTSGQHF.

Written as DNA, the CDR3 is TGTGCCAGCAGCTTGGGGTCCATCGGTCTCACTGAAGCTTTCTTT. As protein: CASSLGSIGLTEAFF. The V call is TRBV5-6, the J call TRBJ1-1; D call uncertain. The CDR3 runs to 15 residues. The V end lost 0 bases, the J end lost 4 bases, and 13 bases lay between the germline ends. The germline V gene encodes CDR1 SGHDT and CDR2 YYEEEE.

J is TRBJ1-1 and V is TRBV29-1; D may be TRBD1 (6 bases). CDR1 and CDR2 from the germline V gene are SQVTM and ANQGSEA. V was trimmed by 4 bases and J by 6 bases, leaving 9 bases between them. The CDR3 spans 11 residues. The CDR3 here is CSVGEGAEAFF. Written as DNA, the CDR3 is TGCAGCGTTGGTGAGGGGGCTGAAGCTTTCTTT.

This chain connects TRBV24-1 to TRBJ2-2; 8 bases are a match to TRBD1. The junction had 5 bases not matched to a gene; V was cut back by 5 bases and J by 4 bases. CDR3 length equals 15 residues. The V gene's germline CDR1 is KGHDR and CDR2 SFDVKD. The CDR3 here is CATSGRTGPTGELFF. CDR3 in DNA: TGTGCCACCAGTGGACGGACAGGGCCCACCGGGGAGCTGTTTTTT.

This clone was seen a single time. The V gene is TRBV5-1, the J gene TRBJ1-1, with TRBD1 matching over 8 bases. The germline gives CDR1 SGHRS, CDR2 YFSETQ. Trimming at V came to 0 bases and at J to 5 bases, leaving 6 bases not matched to a gene. The CDR3 consists of 15 residues. The CDR3 is CASSLAGQGATEAFF. The CDR3 region has the DNA TGCGCCAGCAGCTTGGCCGGCCAGGGGGCGACTGAAGCTTTCTTT. The full variable domain, its missing parts supplied by reference TRBV5-1 and TRBJ1-1, is KAGVTQTPRYLIKTRGQQVTLSCSPISGHRSVSWYQQTPGQGLQFLFEYFSETQRNKGNFPGRFSGRQFSNSRSEMNVSTLELGDSALYLCASSLAGQGATEAFFGQGTRLTVV.

J is TRBJ1-1 and V is TRBV25-1; 7 bases align to TRBD1. J gave up 0 bases and V 8 bases, and 3 bases lay outside the gene matches. Germline loops: CDR1 MGHDK, CDR2 SYGVNS. This CDR3 has 13 residues. The CDR3 is CASRGQMNTEAFF. The CDR3 DNA sequence: TGTGCCAGCCGGGGACAGATGAACACTGAAGCTTTCTTT.

The CDR3 nucleotides read TGTGCCAGCAGTTACTCTGGGAGCACAGATACGCAGTATTTT. The encoded protein is CASSYSGSTDTQYF. The genes are TRBV6-5 and TRBJ2-3; D ambiguous. Trimming cost V 0 bases and J 0 bases, with 4 bases left between them. Germline CDR1 reads MNHEY; CDR2 reads SVGAGI. The CDR3 consists of 14 residues.

This clone appeared once. J is TRBJ1-4 and V is TRBV7-3; no clear D gene. Germline CDR1 and CDR2: SGHTA and FQGTGA. Deletions cut 6 bases from V and 8 bases from J, with 22 bases between. The CDR3 runs 16 residues. CDR3 sequence reads: CASSSPPGPRNEKLFF. The CDR3 bases are TGTGCCAGCAGTTCCCCCCCGGGTCCGCGGAACGAAAAACTGTTTTTT.